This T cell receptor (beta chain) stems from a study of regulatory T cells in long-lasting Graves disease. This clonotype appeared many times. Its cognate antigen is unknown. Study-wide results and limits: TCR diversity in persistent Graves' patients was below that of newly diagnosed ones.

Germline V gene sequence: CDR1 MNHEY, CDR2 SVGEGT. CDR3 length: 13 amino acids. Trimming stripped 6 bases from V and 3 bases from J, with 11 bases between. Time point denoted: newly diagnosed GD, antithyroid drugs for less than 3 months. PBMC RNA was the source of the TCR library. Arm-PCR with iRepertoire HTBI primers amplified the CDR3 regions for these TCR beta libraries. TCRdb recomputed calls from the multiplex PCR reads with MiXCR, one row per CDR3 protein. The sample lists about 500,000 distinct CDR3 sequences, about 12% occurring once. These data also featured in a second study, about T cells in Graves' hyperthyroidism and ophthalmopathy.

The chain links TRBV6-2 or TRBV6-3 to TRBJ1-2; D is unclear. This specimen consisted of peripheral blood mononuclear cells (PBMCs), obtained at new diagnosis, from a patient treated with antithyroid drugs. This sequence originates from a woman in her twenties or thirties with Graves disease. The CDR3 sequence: CASSNGLHYGYTF. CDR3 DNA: TGTGCCAGCAGCAACGGGTTGCACTATGGCTACACCTTC.